The sequence of this T cell receptor beta chain was determined in a study of T cell responses to AZD1222 COVID-19 vaccine. In the case of this clone: Its ends do not fully match the called genes, so a read error is possible.

Profiling relied on immunoSEQ multiplex PCR, and the TCRdb table lists in-frame clones only, not all of them. The sample records 150,000 or so clones, around 84% being singletons. The CDR3 loop spans 15 amino acids. CDR1 and CDR2 from the germline V gene are SSHAT and FNYEAQ (reference sequence). This TCR was recovered from an adult in good health. V usage is TRBV7-7 and J usage is TRBJ2-7, with 7 bases aligning to TRBD1. Source: peripheral blood, taken on day 0 of AZD1222 vaccination. CDR3: CASSLSGEGAHEQYF. The CDR3 nucleotides read TGTGCTAGCAGCCTGTCGGGTGAGGGGGCCCACGAGCAGTACTTC.